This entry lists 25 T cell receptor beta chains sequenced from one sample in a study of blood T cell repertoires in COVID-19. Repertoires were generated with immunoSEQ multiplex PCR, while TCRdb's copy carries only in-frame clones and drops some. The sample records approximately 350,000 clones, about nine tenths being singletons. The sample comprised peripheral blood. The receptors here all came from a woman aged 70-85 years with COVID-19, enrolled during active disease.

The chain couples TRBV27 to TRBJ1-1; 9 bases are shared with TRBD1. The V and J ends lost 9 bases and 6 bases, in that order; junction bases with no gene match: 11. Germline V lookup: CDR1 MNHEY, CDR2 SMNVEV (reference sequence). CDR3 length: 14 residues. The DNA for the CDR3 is TGTGCCAGTGCGATCCTCCGGGACAGGGCTGAAGCTTTCTTT. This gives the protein CASAILRDRAEAFF.

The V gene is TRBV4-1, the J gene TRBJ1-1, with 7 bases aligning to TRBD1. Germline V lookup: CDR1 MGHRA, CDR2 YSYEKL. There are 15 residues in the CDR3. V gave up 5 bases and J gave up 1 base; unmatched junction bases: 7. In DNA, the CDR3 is TGCGCCAGCAGCTCAACCGGGACAGCGAACACTGAAGCTTTCTTT. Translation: CASSSTGTANTEAFF.

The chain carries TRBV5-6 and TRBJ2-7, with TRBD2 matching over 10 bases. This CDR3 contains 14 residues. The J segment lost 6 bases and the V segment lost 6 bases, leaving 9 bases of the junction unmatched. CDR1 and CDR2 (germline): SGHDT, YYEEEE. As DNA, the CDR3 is TGTGCCAGCAATAGACTAGCGGGTGTGGGCGAGCAGTACTTC. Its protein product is CASNRLAGVGEQYF. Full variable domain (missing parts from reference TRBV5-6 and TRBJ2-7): DAGVTQSPTHLIKTRGQQVTLRCSPKSGHDTVSWYQQALGQGPQFIFQYYEEEERQRGNFPDRFSGHQFPNYSSELNVNALLLGDSALYLCASNRLAGVGEQYFGPGTRLTVT.

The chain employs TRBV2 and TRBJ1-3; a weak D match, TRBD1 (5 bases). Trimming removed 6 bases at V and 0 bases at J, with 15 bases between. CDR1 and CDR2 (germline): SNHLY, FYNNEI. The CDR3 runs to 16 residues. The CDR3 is CASRGRGLGSGNTIYF. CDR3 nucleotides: TGTGCCAGCAGGGGGCGAGGTCTAGGCTCTGGAAACACCATATATTTT.

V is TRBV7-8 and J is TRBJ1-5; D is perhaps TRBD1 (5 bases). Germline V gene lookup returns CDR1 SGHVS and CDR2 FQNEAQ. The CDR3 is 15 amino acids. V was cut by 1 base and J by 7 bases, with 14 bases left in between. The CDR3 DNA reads TGTGCCAGCAGCTTAGTTCCGGGGGTTGGCCAGCCCCAGCATTTT. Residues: CASSLVPGVGQPQHF.

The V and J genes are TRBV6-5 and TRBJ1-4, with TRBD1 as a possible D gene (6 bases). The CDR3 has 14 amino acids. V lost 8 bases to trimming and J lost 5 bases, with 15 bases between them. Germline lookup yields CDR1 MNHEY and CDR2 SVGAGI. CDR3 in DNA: TGTGCCAGCGGGGGTGGGACACGAAATGAAAAACTGTTTTTT. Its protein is CASGGGTRNEKLFF.

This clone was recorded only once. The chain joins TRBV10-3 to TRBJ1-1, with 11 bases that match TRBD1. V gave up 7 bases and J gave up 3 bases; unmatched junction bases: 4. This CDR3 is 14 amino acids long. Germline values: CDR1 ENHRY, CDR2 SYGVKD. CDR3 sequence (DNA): TGTGCCATCAAGGAGGGACAGGGGGACACTGAAGCTTTCTTT. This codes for CAIKEGQGDTEAFF.

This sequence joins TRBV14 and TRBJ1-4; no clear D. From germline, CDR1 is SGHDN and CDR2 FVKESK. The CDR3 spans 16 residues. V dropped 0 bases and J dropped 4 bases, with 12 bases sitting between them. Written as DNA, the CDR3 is TGTGCCAGCAGCCAAGAAGACAACAGCAGTAATGAAAAACTGTTTTTT. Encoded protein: CASSQEDNSSNEKLFF.

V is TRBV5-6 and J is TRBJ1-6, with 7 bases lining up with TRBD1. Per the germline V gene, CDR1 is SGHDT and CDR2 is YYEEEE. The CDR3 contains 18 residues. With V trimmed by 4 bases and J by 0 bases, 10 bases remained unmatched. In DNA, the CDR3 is TGTGCCAGCAGCGTGGGACAGCAAATCTTCTCCTATAATTCACCCCTCCACTTT. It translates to CASSVGQQIFSYNSPLHF.

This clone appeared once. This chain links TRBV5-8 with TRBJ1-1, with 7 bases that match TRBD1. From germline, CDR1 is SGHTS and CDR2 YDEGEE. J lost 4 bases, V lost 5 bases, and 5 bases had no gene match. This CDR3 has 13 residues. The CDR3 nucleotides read TGTGCCAGCAGTTTCAGGGACAGCACTGAAGCTTTCTTT. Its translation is CASSFRDSTEAFF. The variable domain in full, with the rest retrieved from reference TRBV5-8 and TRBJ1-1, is EAGVTQSPTHLIKTRGQQATLRCSPISGHTSVYWYQQALGLGLQFLLWYDEGEERNRGNFPPRFSGRQFPNYSSELNVNALELEDSALYLCASSFRDSTEAFFGQGTRLTVV.

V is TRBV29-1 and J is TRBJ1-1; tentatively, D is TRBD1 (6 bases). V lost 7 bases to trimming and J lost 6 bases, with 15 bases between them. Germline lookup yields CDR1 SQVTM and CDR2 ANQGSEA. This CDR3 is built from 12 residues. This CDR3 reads CSAYLQGSEAFF. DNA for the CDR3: TGCAGCGCCTATCTTCAGGGGTCTGAAGCTTTCTTT.

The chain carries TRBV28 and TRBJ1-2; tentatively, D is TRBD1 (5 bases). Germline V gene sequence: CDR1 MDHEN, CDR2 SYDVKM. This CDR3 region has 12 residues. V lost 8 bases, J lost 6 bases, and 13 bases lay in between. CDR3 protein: CASLYQGHGYTF. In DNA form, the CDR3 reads TGTGCCAGCTTATACCAGGGTCATGGCTACACCTTC.

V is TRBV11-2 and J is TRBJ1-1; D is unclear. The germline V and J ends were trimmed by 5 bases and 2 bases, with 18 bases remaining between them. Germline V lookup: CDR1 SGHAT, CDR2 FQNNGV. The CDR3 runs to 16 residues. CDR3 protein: CASSHPGRVSNTEAFF. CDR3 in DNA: TGTGCCAGCAGCCACCCTGGGCGGGTAAGCAACACTGAAGCTTTCTTT.

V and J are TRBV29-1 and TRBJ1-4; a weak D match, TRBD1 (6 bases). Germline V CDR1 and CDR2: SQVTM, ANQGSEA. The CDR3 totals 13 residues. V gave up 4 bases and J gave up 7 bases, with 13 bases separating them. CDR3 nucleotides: TGCAGCGTTGTGGCAGGGGAAGGTGAAAAACTGTTTTTT. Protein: CSVVAGEGEKLFF. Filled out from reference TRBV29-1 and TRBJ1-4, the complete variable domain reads SAVISQKPSRDICQRGTSLTIQCQVDSQVTMMFWYRQQPGQSLTLIATANQGSEATYESGFVIDKFPISRPNLTFSTLTVSNMSPEDSSIYLCSVVAGEGEKLFFGSGTQLSVL.

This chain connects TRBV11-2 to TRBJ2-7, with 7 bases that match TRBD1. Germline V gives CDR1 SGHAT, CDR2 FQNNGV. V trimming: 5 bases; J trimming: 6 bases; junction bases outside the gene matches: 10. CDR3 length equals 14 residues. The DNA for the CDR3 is TGTGCCAGCAGCCTTGGACAGGAATTAGGCGAGCAGTACTTC. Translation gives CASSLGQELGEQYF. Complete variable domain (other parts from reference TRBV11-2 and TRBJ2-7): EAGVAQSPRYKIIEKRQSVAFWCNPISGHATLYWYQQILGQGPKLLIQFQNNGVVDDSQLPKDRFSAERLKGVDSTLKIQPAKLEDSAVYLCASSLGQELGEQYFGPGTRLTVT.

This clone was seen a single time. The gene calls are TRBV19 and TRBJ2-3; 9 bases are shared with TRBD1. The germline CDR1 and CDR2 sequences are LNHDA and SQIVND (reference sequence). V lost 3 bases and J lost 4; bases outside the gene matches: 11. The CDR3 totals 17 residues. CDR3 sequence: CASSMYHGTGSADTQYF. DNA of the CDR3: TGTGCCAGTAGTATGTATCACGGGACAGGGAGCGCAGATACGCAGTATTTT.

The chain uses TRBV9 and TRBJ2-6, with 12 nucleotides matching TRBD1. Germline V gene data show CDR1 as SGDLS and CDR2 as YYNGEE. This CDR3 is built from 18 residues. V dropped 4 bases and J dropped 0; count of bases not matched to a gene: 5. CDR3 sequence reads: CASSLGQGAFSGANVLTF. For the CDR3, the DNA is TGTGCCAGCAGCCTGGGACAGGGGGCCTTCTCTGGGGCCAACGTCCTGACTTTC.

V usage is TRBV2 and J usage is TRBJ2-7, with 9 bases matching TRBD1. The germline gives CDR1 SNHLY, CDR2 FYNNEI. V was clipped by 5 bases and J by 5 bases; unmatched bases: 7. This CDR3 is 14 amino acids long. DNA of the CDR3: TGTGCCAGCAGTTACCTTGGACAGGGGAACGAGCAGTACTTC. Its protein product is CASSYLGQGNEQYF.

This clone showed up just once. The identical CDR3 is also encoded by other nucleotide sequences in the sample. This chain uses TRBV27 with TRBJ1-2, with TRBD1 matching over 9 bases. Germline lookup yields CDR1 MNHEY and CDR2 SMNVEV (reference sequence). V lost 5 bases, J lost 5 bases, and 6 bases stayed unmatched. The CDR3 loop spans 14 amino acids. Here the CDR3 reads CASSPGTGRYGYTF. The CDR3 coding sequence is TGTGCCAGCAGTCCCGGGACAGGGAGATATGGCTACACCTTC.

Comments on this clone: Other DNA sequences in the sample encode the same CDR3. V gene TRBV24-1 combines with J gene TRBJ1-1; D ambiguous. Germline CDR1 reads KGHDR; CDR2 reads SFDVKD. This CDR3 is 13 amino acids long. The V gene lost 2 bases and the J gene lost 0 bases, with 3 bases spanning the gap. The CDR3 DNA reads TGTGCCACCAGTGATTCTGTGAACACTGAAGCTTTCTTT. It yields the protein CATSDSVNTEAFF.

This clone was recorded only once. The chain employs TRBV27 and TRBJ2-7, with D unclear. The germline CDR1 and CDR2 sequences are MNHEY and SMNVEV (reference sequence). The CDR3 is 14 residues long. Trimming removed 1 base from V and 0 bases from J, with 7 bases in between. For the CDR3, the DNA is TGTGCCAGCAGTTTATTCCCGGGCTCCTACGAGCAGTACTTC. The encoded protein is CASSLFPGSYEQYF.

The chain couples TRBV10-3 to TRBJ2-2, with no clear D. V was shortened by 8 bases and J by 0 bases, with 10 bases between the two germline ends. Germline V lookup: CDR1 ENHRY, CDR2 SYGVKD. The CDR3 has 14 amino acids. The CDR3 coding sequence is TGTGCCATCGCGAACAGACCGAACACCGGGGAGCTGTTTTTT. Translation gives CAIANRPNTGELFF.

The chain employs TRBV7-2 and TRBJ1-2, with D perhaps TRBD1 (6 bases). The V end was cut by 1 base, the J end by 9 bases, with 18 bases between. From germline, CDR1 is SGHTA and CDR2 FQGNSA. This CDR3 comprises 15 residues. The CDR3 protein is CASSLVGGAGRSYTF. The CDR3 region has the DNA TGTGCCAGCAGCTTAGTGGGGGGGGCGGGGAGGAGCTACACCTTC. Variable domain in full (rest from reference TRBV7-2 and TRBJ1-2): GAGVSQSPSNKVTEKGKDVELRCDPISGHTALYWYRQSLGQGLEFLIYFQGNSAPDKSGLPSDRFSAERTGGSVSTLTIQRTQQEDSAVYLCASSLVGGAGRSYTFGSGTRLTVV.

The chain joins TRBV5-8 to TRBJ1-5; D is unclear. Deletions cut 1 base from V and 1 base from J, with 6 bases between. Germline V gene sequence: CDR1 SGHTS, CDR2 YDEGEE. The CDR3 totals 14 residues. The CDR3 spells CASSLLRSNQPQHF. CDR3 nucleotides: TGTGCCAGCAGCTTGTTACGGAGCAATCAGCCCCAGCATTTT.

CDR3: CASSLVALNTEAFF. The CDR3 coding sequence is TGTGCCAGCAGCTTAGTGGCCCTCAACACTGAAGCTTTCTTT. This chain uses TRBV7-2 with TRBJ1-1, with unresolved D. Germline V gene sequence: CDR1 SGHTA, CDR2 FQGNSA. The CDR3 loop spans 14 amino acids. Trimming removed 1 base at V and 2 bases at J, with 8 bases between.